Described below is a single T cell receptor (beta chain) sequence and its context. Its antigen remains unknown. The data originate from a study of T cells in localized non-small cell lung cancer. Study-level findings and limits: Clonality peaked in uninvolved adjacent lung rather than tumor. Paired adjacent lung recovered a median approximately 57 of the top 100 tumor clones.

Germline V CDR1 and CDR2: MDHEN, SYDVKM. There are 15 residues in the CDR3. Between the trimmed V and J ends, which lost 2 bases and 2 bases, there was a span of 12 bases. TCRdb's copy holds only in-frame clones and misses some; the assay was immunoSEQ multiplex PCR. Counted here are 20,000 to 25,000 clones, 92% occurring once; the ten biggest clones make up 13% to 15%. This chain joins TRBV28 and TRBJ1-1; TRBD1 is a possible D gene (5 bases). The receptor was isolated from a man aged 40 to 70 with stage III squamous cell lung carcinoma. The sequenced sample was peripheral blood, obtained before any cancer treatment. The CDR3 spells CASSLPRGVNTEAFF. The CDR3 coding sequence is TGTGCCAGCAGTTTACCGCGGGGGGTCAACACTGAAGCTTTCTTT. Looking up the rest from reference TRBV28 and TRBJ1-1 gives the full variable domain: DVKVTQSSRYLVKRTGEKVFLECVQDMDHENMFWYRQDPGLGLRLIYFSYDVKMKEKGDIPEGYSVSREKKERFSLILESASTNQTSMYLCASSLPRGVNTEAFFGQGTRLTVV.